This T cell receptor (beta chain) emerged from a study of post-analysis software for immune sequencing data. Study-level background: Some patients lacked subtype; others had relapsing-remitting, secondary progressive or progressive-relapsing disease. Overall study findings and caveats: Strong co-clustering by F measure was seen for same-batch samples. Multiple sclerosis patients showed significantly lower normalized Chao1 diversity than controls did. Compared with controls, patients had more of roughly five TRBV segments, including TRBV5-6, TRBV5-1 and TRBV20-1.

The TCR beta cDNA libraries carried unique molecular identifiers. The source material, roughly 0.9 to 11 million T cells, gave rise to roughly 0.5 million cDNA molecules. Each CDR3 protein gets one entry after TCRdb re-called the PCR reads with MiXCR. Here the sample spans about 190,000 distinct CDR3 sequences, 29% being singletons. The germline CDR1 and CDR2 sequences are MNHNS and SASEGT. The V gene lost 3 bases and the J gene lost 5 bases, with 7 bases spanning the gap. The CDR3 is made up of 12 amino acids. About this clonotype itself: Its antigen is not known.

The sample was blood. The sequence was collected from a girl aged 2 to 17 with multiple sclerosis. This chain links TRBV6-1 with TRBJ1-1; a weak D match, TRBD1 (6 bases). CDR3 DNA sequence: TGTGCCAGCAGTGAGAGGGGGACTGAAGCTTTCTTT. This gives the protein CASSERGTEAFF.